This passage covers 9 T cell receptor beta chains from one sample sequenced in a study of blood T cell repertoires in COVID-19. Method: immunoSEQ multiplex PCR; TCRdb's copy keeps in-frame clones and lacks some. The sample includes a few hundred thousand clones, roughly 89% seen only once; the top ten take less than 2%. Sample: PBMCs or T cells enriched from blood (not recorded which). These receptors were collected from a woman under 40 who had recovered from COVID-19.

V is TRBV9 and J is TRBJ1-6; TRBD1 is a possible D gene (6 bases). Germline values: CDR1 SGDLS, CDR2 YYNGEE. The CDR3 spans 15 residues. The V and J ends lost 4 bases and 4 bases respectively, with 12 bases between them. The CDR3 spells CASSSRDTYNSPLHF. Here the CDR3 DNA reads TGTGCCAGCAGCTCACGGGACACATATAATTCACCCCTCCACTTT.

The chain uses TRBV29-1 and TRBJ2-7; D is unresolved. This CDR3 has 12 residues. Germline CDR1 SQVTM, CDR2 ANQGSEA. The V end lost 0 bases, the J end lost 6 bases, and 9 bases lay between the germline ends. CDR3 in amino acids: CSVEDLVAEQYF. In DNA form, the CDR3 reads TGCAGCGTTGAAGATCTAGTTGCCGAGCAGTACTTC.

CDR3 sequence (DNA): TGTGCCAGCAGCCAAGAGGTGGAGTTTAGGACTCCTCCTTTCTATTACAATGAGCAGTTCTTC. Its protein is CASSQEVEFRTPPFYYNEQFF. This chain uses TRBV3-1 (or the pseudogene TRBV3-2) with TRBJ2-1; possible D gene TRBD2, 5 bases. Germline lookup yields CDR1 LGHDT and CDR2 YNNKEL (reference sequence). The germline V and J ends were trimmed by 0 bases and 4 bases, with 28 bases remaining between them. The CDR3 sequence is 21 residues long.

V gene TRBV6-5 combines with J gene TRBJ1-1; D is possibly TRBD1 (6 bases). There are 14 residues in the CDR3. The V and J ends lost 1 base and 1 base respectively, with 7 bases between them. Per germline, CDR1 MNHEY and CDR2 SVGAGI. In DNA form, the CDR3 reads TGTGCCAGCAGTTACTTGGACAGGAACACTGAAGCTTTCTTT. Its protein is CASSYLDRNTEAFF.

This rearrangement joins TRBV14 to TRBJ2-7; no firm D call. V lost 0 bases and J 6 bases, leaving 9 bases between the germline ends. The CDR3 totals 13 residues. Germline V CDR1 and CDR2: SGHDN, FVKESK. Written as DNA, the CDR3 is TGTGCCAGCAGCCAAGATGTTAGGAGCGAGCAGTACTTC. Translated: CASSQDVRSEQYF.

For this clone: The same CDR3 also results from other DNA sequences found in this sample. This chain uses TRBV30 with TRBJ1-5, with D maybe TRBD1 (5 bases). Per the germline V gene, CDR1 is GTSNPN and CDR2 is SVGIG (reference sequence). The CDR3 is 13 residues long. Trimming removed 5 bases at V and 3 bases at J, with 11 bases between. Written as DNA, the CDR3 is TGTGCCTGGCGGCAGGGCCCCAATCAGCCCCAGCATTTT. This gives the protein CAWRQGPNQPQHF.

V usage is TRBV3-1 (or the pseudogene TRBV3-2) and J usage is TRBJ2-7; 8 bases are shared with TRBD1. J lost 6 bases, V lost 0 bases, and 10 bases had no gene match. CDR3 length equals 16 residues. Germline CDR1 LGHDT, CDR2 YNNKEL (reference sequence). DNA of the CDR3: TGTGCCAGCAGCCAAGATCGAACAGGGGGGATTGGCGAGCAGTACTTC. This translates into CASSQDRTGGIGEQYF.

The rearrangement joins TRBV13 to TRBJ2-1; D not certain. This CDR3 has 13 amino acids. Trimming left V 5 bases short and J 8 bases short, with 13 bases between. The germline V gene has CDR1 PRHDT and CDR2 FYEKMQ (reference sequence). The DNA of the CDR3 is TGTGCCAGCAGCCCATACTATGGCGATGAGCAGTTCTTC. As protein: CASSPYYGDEQFF.

CDR3 DNA: TGTGCCAGCAGTTTCTTTGCCCCTCGTGGCCAGGATTATGGCTACACCTTC. It translates to CASSFFAPRGQDYGYTF. The chain joins TRBV27 to TRBJ1-2, with D unclear. The length of the CDR3 is 17 residues. With 3 bases removed from V and 5 bases from J, the gap between germline ends came to 22 bases. The germline gives CDR1 MNHEY, CDR2 SMNVEV (reference sequence).